This paragraph covers one TCR beta chain sequence. Relying on iRepertoire HTBI primers and Arm-PCR of CDR3 regions, the team built TCR beta libraries. A single record per CDR3 protein comes from TCRdb applying MiXCR to the multiplex PCR reads. The table shows roughly 420,000 distinct CDR3 sequences, with about 17% occurring only once. The sample comes from a study of regulatory T cells in long-lasting Graves disease. The germline V gene encodes CDR1 SGHRS and CDR2 YFSETQ. The CDR3 contains 16 residues. Between the trimmed V and J ends, which lost 4 bases and 4 bases, there was a span of 17 bases. Documented time point: newly diagnosed GD, antithyroid drugs for less than 3 months. The TCR library was prepared using RNA isolated from PBMCs. The same sample was also studied in work on T cells in Graves' hyperthyroidism and ophthalmopathy. Turning to that study: When the TCR CDR3 underwent first-round RT-PCR, the HTBI primer set was used. Blood held most thyroid clonotypes expanded above 0.001 frequency.

This sample comprised peripheral blood mononuclear cells (PBMCs), obtained at new diagnosis, from a patient treated with antithyroid drugs. This receptor was taken from a woman aged 25 to 39 with Graves disease. The genes are TRBV5-1 and TRBJ2-2; D is possibly TRBD1 or TRBD2 (6 bases each). The CDR3 bases are TGCGCCAGCAGCATGCAGGGGATCGGGGGCACCGGGGAGCTGTTTTTT. It translates to CASSMQGIGGTGELFF.